The 32 T cell receptor beta chains presented below share a single source sample, sequenced in a study of beta chain features in type 1 diabetes. What was sequenced were expressed TCRB transcripts, since all of the isolated RNA had been reverse transcribed. Sequencing was performed with immunoSEQ multiplex PCR; in TCRdb, only in-frame clones are kept and a portion is missing. The sample lists about 370,000 clones, about 14% occurring once. The sample comprised naive CD4+ T cells from blood. Source of these receptors: a woman younger than 30 in good health.

The gene calls are TRBV6-5 and TRBJ2-7, with 7 bases fitting TRBD1. The CDR3 is 15 residues long. The V segment lost 6 bases and the J segment 5 bases; nucleotides outside the gene matches: 13. CDR1 is MNHEY, CDR2 SVGAGI, per germline. The CDR3 region has the DNA TGTGCCAGCAGCCCCAGGGGGAGAGGGGTTAACGAGCAGTACTTC. This gives the protein CASSPRGRGVNEQYF.

This clone has a handful of counts. The chain recombines TRBV6-5 with TRBJ2-1; the match to TRBD2 covers 10 bases. The CDR3 loop spans 15 amino acids. CDR1 and CDR2 from the germline V gene are MNHEY and SVGAGI. J gave up 7 bases and V 6 bases, and 9 bases lay outside the gene matches. Written as DNA, the CDR3 is TGTGCCAGCAGCAGAACTAGCGGGATGGGAAATGAGCAGTTCTTC. Residues: CASSRTSGMGNEQFF.

This clone appeared a single time. This chain uses TRBV9 with TRBJ2-1; D gene uncertain. Between the trimmed V and J ends, which lost 2 bases and 4 bases, there was a span of 7 bases. The CDR3 sequence is 13 residues long. Looked up from germline, CDR1 is SGDLS and CDR2 is YYNGEE. CDR3 residues: CASSVTLYNEQFF. The CDR3 region has the DNA TGTGCCAGCAGCGTCACCCTATACAATGAGCAGTTCTTC.

The chain joins TRBV7-2 to TRBJ2-5; no reliable D call. This CDR3 spans 15 amino acids. Germline-derived CDR1 and CDR2 are SGHTA and FQGNSA. V lost 4 bases and J lost 2, with 14 bases in between. The CDR3 spells CASSSADLRQETQYF. In DNA form, the CDR3 reads TGTGCCAGCAGCTCCGCTGATTTGAGGCAAGAGACCCAGTACTTC.

This clone was recorded a few times. CDR3 sequence reads: CSVTSSYNEQFF. As DNA, the CDR3 is TGCAGCGTGACAAGCTCCTACAATGAGCAGTTCTTC. The V and J genes are TRBV29-1 and TRBJ2-1, with D uncertain. This CDR3 spans 12 amino acids. Germline V CDR1 and CDR2: SQVTM, ANQGSEA. The ends were cut back, 6 bases at V and 0 bases at J, with 6 bases in the middle.

This chain joins TRBV19 and TRBJ2-1; TRBD2 might be the D (6 bases). There are 16 residues in the CDR3. V shed 2 bases and J shed 2 bases, with 13 bases lying between them. The germline CDR1 and CDR2 sequences are LNHDA and SQIVND (reference sequence). As DNA, the CDR3 is TGTGCCAGTAGTATAAGGGCCGGGGGACCCTACAATGAGCAGTTCTTC. The encoded protein is CASSIRAGGPYNEQFF.

This clone was seen more than once but under ten times. The chain employs TRBV30 and TRBJ2-1; 11 nucleotides align to TRBD2. The CDR3 sequence is 17 residues long. Germline values: CDR1 GTSNPN, CDR2 SVGIG (reference sequence). Unmatched junction bases numbered 12, after V lost 8 bases and J lost 0 bases. The CDR3 DNA reads as TGTGCCACCCAGGGCGCTAGCGGGAGGAGCTCCTACAATGAGCAGTTCTTC. It is translated as CATQGASGRSSYNEQFF.

In this sample, this clone turned up a few times. The V call is TRBV23-1, the J call TRBJ2-7; tentative D call: TRBD2 (5 bases). TRBV23-1 is identified as an open reading frame with a role that is uncertain. CDR3 length: 18 residues. The V end lost 2 bases, the J end lost 6 bases, and 26 bases lay between the germline ends. CDR3 sequence: CASSQKERRLAMISEQYF. CDR3 nucleotide sequence: TGCGCCAGCAGTCAAAAGGAGCGCCGTCTAGCTATGATAAGCGAGCAGTACTTC.

The genes are TRBV29-1 and TRBJ2-5; D may be TRBD1 (5 bases). The CDR3 length is 13 residues. V shed 3 bases and J shed 1 base, with 9 bases lying between them. Germline loops: CDR1 SQVTM, CDR2 ANQGSEA. The CDR3 region has the DNA TGCAGCGTTGACCCAACAGGCCAAGAGACCCAGTACTTC. Amino acid sequence: CSVDPTGQETQYF.

V and J are TRBV7-8 and TRBJ2-3; 7 nucleotides agree with TRBD2. V lost 7 bases, J lost 6 bases, and 7 bases stayed unmatched. This CDR3 has 13 residues. CDR1 SGHVS and CDR2 FQNEAQ come from the germline V gene. The CDR3 nucleotides read TGTGCCAGCACGGCTAGCGGTCTCGATACGCAGTATTTT. Protein product: CASTASGLDTQYF. Drawing the rest from reference TRBV7-8 and TRBJ2-3, the complete variable domain is GAGVSQSPRYKVAKRGQDVALRCDPISGHVSLFWYQQALGQGPEFLTYFQNEAQLDKSGLPSDRFFAERPEGSVSTLKIQRTQQEDSAVYLCASTASGLDTQYFGPGTRLTVL.

In its sample, this clone was seen a few times. The chain combines TRBV11-1 with TRBJ2-7; 14 positions match TRBD2. The germline V gene encodes CDR1 SGHAT and CDR2 FQDESV (reference sequence). This CDR3 region has 15 residues. J lost 5 bases, V lost 4 bases, and 4 bases had no gene match. The CDR3 here is CASSSRLAGGNEQYF. As DNA, the CDR3 is TGTGCCAGCAGCTCGCGACTAGCGGGAGGGAACGAGCAGTACTTC.

The chain has TRBV19 and TRBJ1-5; 8 positions agree with TRBD1. The CDR3 contains 14 residues. V shed 6 bases and J 3 bases; nucleotides not matched to a gene: 4. Germline lookup yields CDR1 LNHDA and CDR2 SQIVND (reference sequence). CDR3 in amino acids: CASSPTGVNQPQHF. CDR3 coding DNA: TGTGCCAGTAGCCCGACAGGGGTCAATCAGCCCCAGCATTTT. The full variable domain, completed using reference TRBV19 and TRBJ1-5, is DGGITQSPKYLFRKEGQNVTLSCEQNLNHDAMYWYRQDPGQGLRLIYYSQIVNDFQKGDIAEGYSVSREKKESFPLTVTSAQKNPTAFYLCASSPTGVNQPQHFGDGTRLSIL.

This clone was seen a few times. J is TRBJ2-6 and V is TRBV11-2; 7 nucleotides line up with TRBD1. The CDR3 is 19 residues long. V trimming: 1 base; J trimming: 0 bases; junction bases outside the gene matches: 9. Germline loops: CDR1 SGHAT, CDR2 FQNNGV. CDR3 coding DNA: TGTGCCAGCAGCTTAGGCAGGGGGACATTCCTCTCTGGGGCCAACGTCCTGACTTTC. Protein: CASSLGRGTFLSGANVLTF.

Only a few counts were recorded for this clone. The J gene is TRBJ2-7, the V gene TRBV5-4; 12 bases match TRBD2. The CDR3 extends over 14 amino acids. The germline CDR1 and CDR2 sequences are SGHNT and YYREEE (reference sequence). Trimming took 1 base from V and 7 from J; bases not matched to a gene: 3. In nucleotides, the CDR3 is TGTGCCAGCAGCTTGATTCTAGCGGGAGGGGAGCAGTACTTC. Translation gives CASSLILAGGEQYF. The variable domain in full, with the rest retrieved from reference TRBV5-4 and TRBJ2-7, is ETGVTQSPTHLIKTRGQQVTLRCSSQSGHNTVSWYQQALGQGPQFIFQYYREEENGRGNFPPRFSGLQFPNYSSELNVNALELDDSALYLCASSLILAGGEQYFGPGTRLTVT.

This chain links TRBV7-8 with TRBJ1-1, with D tentatively TRBD1 (5 bases). Deletions cut 6 bases from V and 1 base from J, with 9 bases between. CDR1 and CDR2 (germline): SGHVS, FQNEAQ. The CDR3 spans 13 residues. This chain's CDR3 is CASRPRGNTEAFF. The CDR3 region has the DNA TGTGCCAGCAGGCCAAGGGGGAACACTGAAGCTTTCTTT.

This clone has just a few counts. The chain is built from TRBV4-3 and TRBJ2-2, with 8 bases matching TRBD2. Germline lookup yields CDR1 LGHNA and CDR2 YSLEER. V was clipped by 2 bases and J by 1 base; unmatched bases: 6. The CDR3 consists of 17 residues. CDR3 region: CASSQMGTSGNTGELFF. In nucleotides, the CDR3 is TGCGCCAGCAGCCAAATGGGTACTAGCGGGAACACCGGGGAGCTGTTTTTT.

The sample holds a few counts of this clone. The rearrangement uses TRBV9 and TRBJ1-1; perhaps TRBD1 as D (5 bases). The CDR3 runs to 17 residues. Trimming took off 4 bases at V and 5 bases at J, with 24 bases between the two ends. In germline, CDR1 is SGDLS, CDR2 YYNGEE. The CDR3 region has the DNA TGTGCCAGCAGCCCTCCAGAGAAGGGGAGGTCGAAAACTGAAGCTTTCTTT. Translating gives CASSPPEKGRSKTEAFF. Filled out from reference TRBV9 and TRBJ1-1, the complete variable domain reads DSGVTQTPKHLITATGQRVTLRCSPRSGDLSVYWYQQSLDQGLQFLIQYYNGEERAKGNILERFSAQQFPDLHSELNLSSLELGDSALYFCASSPPEKGRSKTEAFFGQGTRLTVV.

The rearrangement joins TRBV5-4 to TRBJ2-2, with 13 bases identical to TRBD2. V was clipped by 6 bases and J by 5 bases; unmatched bases: 10. The CDR3 contains 17 residues. CDR1 SGHNT and CDR2 YYREEE come from the germline V gene (reference sequence). CDR3 sequence reads: CASNSWGTSGITGELFF. The DNA of the CDR3 is TGTGCCAGCAACTCCTGGGGGACTAGCGGGATTACCGGGGAGCTGTTTTTT.

This clone was seen a handful of times. This chain links TRBV29-1 with TRBJ1-2, with 7 bases that match TRBD1. The CDR3 extends over 13 amino acids. Germline V gives CDR1 SQVTM, CDR2 ANQGSEA. Trimming cost V 6 bases and J 3 bases; bases outside gene matches: 7. The CDR3 region has the DNA TGCAGCGTCCGGAGAGGGGGCGACTATGGCTACACCTTC. It translates to CSVRRGGDYGYTF.

This clone was seen a few times. V is TRBV30 and J is TRBJ2-7; 11 positions agree with TRBD1. Germline values: CDR1 GTSNPN, CDR2 SVGIG (reference sequence). The J segment lost 6 bases and the V segment lost 0 bases, leaving 7 bases of the junction unmatched. The CDR3 is made up of 15 amino acids. The CDR3 DNA reads as TGTGCCTGGAGTGTACGTGGGACAGGGGGTGGCGAGCAGTACTTC. Its protein product is CAWSVRGTGGGEQYF.

This chain joins TRBV11-2 and TRBJ2-5, with TRBD1 identical over 7 bases. V lost 3 bases to trimming and J lost 1 base; unmatched junction nucleotides: 2. CDR1 is SGHAT, CDR2 FQNNGV, per germline. This CDR3 comprises 14 residues. The CDR3 region is CASSLTGSQETQYF. CDR3 DNA: TGTGCCAGCAGCTTGACAGGGAGCCAAGAGACCCAGTACTTC.

This clone showed up just once. This chain connects TRBV7-9 to TRBJ1-4; D not resolved. V was trimmed by 5 bases and J by 8 bases, leaving 12 bases between them. CDR1 SEHNR and CDR2 FQNEAQ come from the germline V gene (reference sequence). The CDR3 is 13 amino acids. The CDR3 DNA sequence: TGTGCCAGCAGCCTGACGAGAGGGGAAAAACTGTTTTTT. It codes for CASSLTRGEKLFF.

The gene calls are TRBV9 and TRBJ2-1; 8 nucleotides line up with TRBD1. V dropped 3 bases and J dropped 12; count of bases not matched to a gene: 2. The length of the CDR3 is 11 residues. Germline V gene sequence: CDR1 SGDLS, CDR2 YYNGEE. The CDR3 DNA is TGTGCCAGCAGCGCCGGGACAGGGCAGTTCTTC. Translation gives CASSAGTGQFF.

This clone appeared a few times. This chain links TRBV5-4 with TRBJ2-1; 11 nucleotides agree with TRBD2. V was pared by 5 bases and J by 5 bases, with 6 bases of the junction left unmatched. CDR1 SGHNT and CDR2 YYREEE come from the germline V gene (reference sequence). This CDR3 has 15 residues. The CDR3: CASSPGTSGNNEQFF. The CDR3 coding sequence is TGTGCCAGCAGTCCCGGGACTAGCGGAAACAATGAGCAGTTCTTC.

This clone was counted a few times. The V gene is TRBV18, the J gene TRBJ1-4, with D tentatively TRBD1 (6 bases). Trimming pared 4 bases from V and 4 bases from J, leaving 13 bases between. The CDR3 is 15 residues long. The V gene's germline CDR1 is KGHSH and CDR2 LQKENI. The DNA for the CDR3 is TGTGCCAGCTCACTTCGACAGGTCGGTAATGAAAAACTGTTTTTT. Its translation is CASSLRQVGNEKLFF. Together with reference TRBV18 and TRBJ1-4, the CDR3 gives the full variable domain: NAGVMQNPRHLVRRRGQEARLRCSPMKGHSHVYWYRQLPEEGLKFMVYLQKENIIDESGMPKERFSAEFPKEGPSILRIQQVVRGDSAAYFCASSLRQVGNEKLFFGSGTQLSVL.

The rearrangement links TRBV6-5 to TRBJ1-2; 8 bases fit TRBD1. Germline V gene data show CDR1 as MNHEY and CDR2 as SVGAGI. The CDR3 covers 14 residues. The ends lost 4 bases at V and 4 bases at J; junction bases unmatched: 5. CDR3 sequence (DNA): TGTGCCAGCAGTTTCGGACAGGGTCGCTATGGCTACACCTTC. Its protein is CASSFGQGRYGYTF.

Only a few counts were recorded for this clone. The chain combines TRBV5-1 with TRBJ2-1, with 14 positions matching TRBD2. The CDR3 is made up of 16 amino acids. V trimming: 3 bases; J trimming: 3 bases; junction bases outside the gene matches: 2. CDR1 is SGHRS and CDR2 is YFSETQ in the germline V gene. The CDR3 sequence: CASSSGTSGSYNEQFF. The CDR3 bases are TGCGCCAGCAGCTCCGGGACTAGCGGGAGCTACAATGAGCAGTTCTTC.

This clone was found a few times. The genes are TRBV7-9 and TRBJ1-5; 8 positions match TRBD1. This CDR3 is 14 amino acids long. In germline, CDR1 is SEHNR, CDR2 FQNEAQ (reference sequence). Trimming cost V 7 bases and J 9 bases; bases outside gene matches: 11. The CDR3 DNA follows: TGTGCCAGCACCCTGACAGGGGCCTCTGGGCCCCAGCATTTT. This codes for CASTLTGASGPQHF.

Only a few counts were recorded for this clone. The CDR3 spells CASSETGYQETQYF. The CDR3 DNA follows: TGTGCCAGCAGCGAAACAGGTTACCAAGAGACCCAGTACTTC. V is TRBV9 and J is TRBJ2-5, with a weak D call TRBD1 (5 bases). Germline V lookup: CDR1 SGDLS, CDR2 YYNGEE. The CDR3 is 14 residues long. V was clipped by 3 bases and J by 0 bases, with 9 bases between them. The full variable domain, completed using reference TRBV9 and TRBJ2-5, is DSGVTQTPKHLITATGQRVTLRCSPRSGDLSVYWYQQSLDQGLQFLIQYYNGEERAKGNILERFSAQQFPDLHSELNLSSLELGDSALYFCASSETGYQETQYFGPGTRLLVL.

This clone has more than one count but fewer than ten. This chain links TRBV18 with TRBJ1-2, with TRBD1 matching 8 bases. The CDR3 spans 13 residues. J gave up 8 bases and V 3 bases, and 5 bases lay outside the gene matches. Germline values: CDR1 KGHSH, CDR2 LQKENI. CDR3 nucleotide sequence: TGTGCCAGCTCACCGGACAGGGTAGCCGGCTACACCTTC. Translation gives CASSPDRVAGYTF.

In this sample, this clone turned up a few times. This rearrangement joins TRBV29-1 to TRBJ2-6; no clear D. Germline V CDR1 and CDR2: SQVTM, ANQGSEA. This CDR3 is built from 13 residues. V shed 7 bases and J shed 0 bases, with 7 bases lying between them. DNA for the CDR3: TGCAGCGGACGGGTCTCTGGGGCCAACGTCCTGACTTTC. Encoded protein: CSGRVSGANVLTF.

This clone came up a few times. This chain connects TRBV29-1 to TRBJ2-7, with D possibly TRBD2 on 6 matching bases. The germline CDR1 and CDR2 sequences are SQVTM and ANQGSEA. The CDR3 runs to 14 residues. Trimming removed 6 bases at V and 3 bases at J, with 18 bases between. The CDR3 nucleotides read TGCAGCGTGCGGGAAACGACGGGGAACTACGAGCAGTACTTC. Its protein product is CSVRETTGNYEQYF.